One sample yielded the 16 T cell receptor beta chains listed below, sequenced in a study of blood T cell repertoires in COVID-19. Assay: immunoSEQ multiplex PCR; the TCRdb copy retains only in-frame clones and omits some. The top ten clones hold under 3% of a sample with some 200,000 clones, roughly 84% of them seen once. Material for sequencing was peripheral blood. These receptor sequences come from a human donor with acute or convalescent COVID-19. The donor label of this sample is uncertain.

The J gene is TRBJ1-5, the V gene TRBV9; no clear D gene. This CDR3 has 14 amino acids. Germline V gene lookup returns CDR1 SGDLS and CDR2 YYNGEE. V gave up 1 base and J gave up 3 bases, with 8 bases separating them. The CDR3 sequence is CASSVSGDNQPQHF. DNA of the CDR3: TGTGCCAGCAGCGTATCCGGGGACAATCAGCCCCAGCATTTT.

This chain uses TRBV29-1 with TRBJ1-1; D call uncertain. The V gene's germline CDR1 is SQVTM and CDR2 ANQGSEA. V was pared by 5 bases and J by 5 bases, with 9 bases between. The CDR3 totals 11 residues. This CDR3 is CSVRRETEAFF. CDR3 coding DNA: TGCAGCGTTCGGAGGGAGACTGAAGCTTTCTTT.

The chain links TRBV12-1 to TRBJ2-7; TRBD2, the table's D call, was not compared with the DNA. TRBV12-1 is tagged as a pseudogene. This CDR3 has 17 amino acids. CDR3 nucleotides: TGTGCCAGCAGCGAACACCAAAGACTAGCGGGGGCTAAAGAGCAGTACTTC. This translates into CASSEHQRLAGAKEQYF.

The J gene is TRBJ2-2, the V gene TRBV4-1, with unresolved D. Germline assignment: CDR1 MGHRA and CDR2 YSYEKL. The CDR3 has 15 residues. The V end lost 1 base, the J end lost 0 bases, and 6 bases lay between the germline ends. The CDR3 sequence is CASSQGLANTGELFF. CDR3 coding DNA: TGCGCCAGCAGCCAAGGGTTAGCGAACACCGGGGAGCTGTTTTTT.

This clone was seen more than once but under ten times. The chain uses TRBV27 and TRBJ1-3; weak D call: TRBD1 (5 bases). There are 18 residues in the CDR3. Trimming stripped 2 bases from V and 0 bases from J, with 17 bases between. Germline V gene sequence: CDR1 MNHEY, CDR2 SMNVEV (reference sequence). The chain's CDR3 is CASSLRGTVTPSGNTIYF. The CDR3 DNA sequence: TGTGCCAGCAGTTTAAGGGGCACAGTCACACCCTCTGGAAACACCATATATTTT.

This chain links TRBV6-5 with TRBJ2-5; TRBD2 matches at 7 bases. CDR3 length: 15 residues. The V and J ends lost 3 bases and 3 bases, in that order; junction bases with no gene match: 7. Germline V gives CDR1 MNHEY, CDR2 SVGAGI. The CDR3 protein is CASSYRFAGEETQYF. Written as DNA, the CDR3 is TGTGCCAGCAGTTATAGGTTCGCGGGAGAAGAGACCCAGTACTTC.

The chain is built from TRBV7-9 and TRBJ2-7; 8 bases line up with TRBD2. V lost 2 bases and J lost 5; bases outside the gene matches: 11. The CDR3 extends over 16 amino acids. Per the germline V gene, CDR1 is SEHNR and CDR2 is FQNEAQ (reference sequence). The CDR3: CASSLRKHSGIHEQYF. In DNA form, the CDR3 reads TGTGCCAGCAGCTTACGAAAACATAGCGGGATTCACGAGCAGTACTTC. The variable domain in full, with the rest retrieved from reference TRBV7-9 and TRBJ2-7, is DTGVSQNPRHKITKRGQNVTFRCDPISEHNRLYWYRQTLGQGPEFLTYFQNEAQLEKSRLLSDRFSAERPKGSFSTLEIQRTEQGDSAMYLCASSLRKHSGIHEQYFGPGTRLTVT.

The rearrangement joins TRBV20-1 to TRBJ2-7; a weak D match, TRBD1 (6 bases). V was cut by 3 bases and J by 4 bases, with 13 bases left in between. The germline gives CDR1 DFQATT, CDR2 SNEGSKA (reference sequence). The CDR3 covers 13 residues. The CDR3 region is CSASRQASYEQYF. The CDR3 DNA follows: TGCAGTGCTAGTAGACAGGCCTCTTACGAGCAGTACTTC.

This rearrangement joins TRBV27 to TRBJ2-1; 12 nucleotides line up with TRBD2. The J segment lost 2 bases and the V segment lost 6 bases, leaving 5 bases of the junction unmatched. Germline loops: CDR1 MNHEY, CDR2 SMNVEV (reference sequence). This CDR3 comprises 16 residues. CDR3 protein: CASSPASGGAYNEQFF. The CDR3 DNA reads as TGTGCCAGCAGCCCGGCTAGCGGGGGGGCCTACAATGAGCAGTTCTTC.

The V call is TRBV2, the J call TRBJ2-7, with 7 bases fitting TRBD1. The germline gives CDR1 SNHLY, CDR2 FYNNEI. CDR3 size: 13 residues. Unmatched junction bases numbered 5, after V lost 7 bases and J lost 2 bases. The CDR3 DNA is TGTGCCAGCACTCCGACAGGGACCTACGAGCAGTACTTC. Protein product: CASTPTGTYEQYF.

The chain links TRBV30 to TRBJ1-4, with 8 bases matching TRBD1. The CDR3 totals 13 residues. V gave up 6 bases and J gave up 4 bases; unmatched junction bases: 4. Per germline, CDR1 GTSNPN and CDR2 SVGIG (reference sequence). The CDR3 region has the DNA TGTGCCTGCGGACAGGGAGGTAATGAAAAACTGTTTTTT. Its protein is CACGQGGNEKLFF.

The chain couples TRBV29-1 to TRBJ2-2; 7 bases match TRBD1. CDR1 SQVTM and CDR2 ANQGSEA come from the germline V gene. Losses at the gene ends were 6 bases for V and 3 bases for J; bases not matched to a gene: 4. The CDR3 loop spans 13 amino acids. The CDR3 reads CSVRQGYTGELFF. CDR3 DNA sequence: TGCAGCGTACGACAGGGATACACCGGGGAGCTGTTTTTT.

The rearrangement joins TRBV19 to TRBJ1-5; a possible D gene is TRBD1 (6 bases). Trimming shortened V by 7 bases and J by 3 bases, and 10 bases separated the two germline ends. The CDR3 sequence is 13 residues long. Germline V lookup: CDR1 LNHDA, CDR2 SQIVND (reference sequence). CDR3 coding DNA: TGTGCCAGTACGGACAGATACAATCAGCCCCAGCATTTT. This gives the protein CASTDRYNQPQHF.

This clone was recorded only once. The chain recombines TRBV25-1 with TRBJ1-6, with D perhaps matching TRBD1 (6 bases). V was shortened by 5 bases and J by 4 bases, with 15 bases between the two germline ends. CDR3 length: 16 residues. In germline, CDR1 is MGHDK, CDR2 SYGVNS. The CDR3 protein is CASSQQGPRYNSPLHF. The CDR3 DNA reads TGTGCCAGCAGTCAGCAGGGGCCCAGATATAATTCACCCCTCCACTTT.

The CDR3 bases are TGCAGTGCTAAAACAGGGGAAGGCTACACCTTC. This codes for CSAKTGEGYTF. The chain carries TRBV20-1 and TRBJ1-2, with 7 bases matching TRBD1. The J segment lost 8 bases and the V segment lost 4 bases, leaving 4 bases of the junction unmatched. Germline values: CDR1 DFQATT, CDR2 SNEGSKA (reference sequence). This CDR3 spans 11 amino acids.

This chain uses TRBV30 with TRBJ2-3; TRBD2 matches 7 bases. CDR1 is GTSNPN, CDR2 SVGIG, per germline (reference sequence). Trimming at V came to 8 bases and at J to 3 bases, leaving 8 bases not matched to a gene. The CDR3 has 13 residues. CDR3 protein: CAGMTSRTDTQYF. For the CDR3, the DNA is TGTGCCGGTATGACTAGCCGGACAGATACGCAGTATTTT.